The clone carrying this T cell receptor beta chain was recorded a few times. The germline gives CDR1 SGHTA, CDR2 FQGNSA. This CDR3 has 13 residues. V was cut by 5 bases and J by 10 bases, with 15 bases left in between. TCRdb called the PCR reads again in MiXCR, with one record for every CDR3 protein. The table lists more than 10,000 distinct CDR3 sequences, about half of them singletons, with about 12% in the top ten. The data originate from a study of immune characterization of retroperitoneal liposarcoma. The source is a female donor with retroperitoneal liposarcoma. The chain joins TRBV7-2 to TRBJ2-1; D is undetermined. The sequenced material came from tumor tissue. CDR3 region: CASSKPGSYEQFF. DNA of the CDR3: TGTGCCAGCAGCAAGCCTGGGTCCTACGAGCAGTTCTTC.